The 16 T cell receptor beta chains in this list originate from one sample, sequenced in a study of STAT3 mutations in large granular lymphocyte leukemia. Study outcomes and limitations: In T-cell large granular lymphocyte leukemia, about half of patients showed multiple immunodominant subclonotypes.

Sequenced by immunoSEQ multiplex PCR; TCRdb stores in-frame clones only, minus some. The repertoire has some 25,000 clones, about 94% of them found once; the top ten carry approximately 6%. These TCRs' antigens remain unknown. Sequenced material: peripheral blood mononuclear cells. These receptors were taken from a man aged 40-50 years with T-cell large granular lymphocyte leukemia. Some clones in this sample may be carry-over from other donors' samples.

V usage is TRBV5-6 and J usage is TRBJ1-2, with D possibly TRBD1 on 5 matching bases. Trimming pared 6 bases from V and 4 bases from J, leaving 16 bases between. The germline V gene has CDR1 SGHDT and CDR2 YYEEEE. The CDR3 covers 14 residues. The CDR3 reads CASNWQGTPYGYTF. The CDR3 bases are TGTGCCAGCAACTGGCAGGGTACACCCTATGGCTACACCTTC. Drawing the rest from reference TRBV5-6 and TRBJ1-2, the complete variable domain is DAGVTQSPTHLIKTRGQQVTLRCSPKSGHDTVSWYQQALGQGPQFIFQYYEEEERQRGNFPDRFSGHQFPNYSSELNVNALLLGDSALYLCASNWQGTPYGYTFGSGTRLTVV.

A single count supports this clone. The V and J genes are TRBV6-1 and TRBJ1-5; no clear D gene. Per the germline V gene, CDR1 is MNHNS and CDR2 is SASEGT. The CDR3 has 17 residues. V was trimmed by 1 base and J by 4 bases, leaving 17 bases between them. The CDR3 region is CASSEVGLGLSNQPQHF. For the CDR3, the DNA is TGTGCCAGCAGTGAAGTCGGATTGGGTTTGTCAAATCAGCCCCAGCATTTT.

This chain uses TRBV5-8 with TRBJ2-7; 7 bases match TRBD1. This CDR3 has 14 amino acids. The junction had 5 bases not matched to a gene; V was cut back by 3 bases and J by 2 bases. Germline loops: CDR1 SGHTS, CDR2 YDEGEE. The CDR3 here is CASSSRQGPYEQYF. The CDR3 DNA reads TGTGCCAGCAGCTCACGACAGGGCCCCTACGAGCAGTACTTC.

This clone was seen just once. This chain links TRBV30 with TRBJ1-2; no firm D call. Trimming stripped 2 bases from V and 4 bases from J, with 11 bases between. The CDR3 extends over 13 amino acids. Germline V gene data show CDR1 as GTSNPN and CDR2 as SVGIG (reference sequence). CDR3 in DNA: TGTGCCTGGAGTCGAAGGACGATCTATGGCTACACCTTC. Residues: CAWSRRTIYGYTF.

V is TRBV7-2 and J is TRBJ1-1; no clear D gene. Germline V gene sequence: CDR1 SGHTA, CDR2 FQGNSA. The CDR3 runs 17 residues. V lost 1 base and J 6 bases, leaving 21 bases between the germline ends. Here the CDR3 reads CASSLEGPENYGPEAFF. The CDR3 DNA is TGTGCCAGCAGCTTAGAAGGACCCGAAAACTACGGACCTGAAGCTTTCTTT.

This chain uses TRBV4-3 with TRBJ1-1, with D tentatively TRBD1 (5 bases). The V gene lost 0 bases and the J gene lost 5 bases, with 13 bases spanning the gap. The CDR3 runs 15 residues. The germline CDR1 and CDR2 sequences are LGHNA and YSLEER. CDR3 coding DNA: TGCGCCAGCAGCCAAGATGGCACCTGGGGGACTGAAGCTTTCTTT. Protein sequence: CASSQDGTWGTEAFF.

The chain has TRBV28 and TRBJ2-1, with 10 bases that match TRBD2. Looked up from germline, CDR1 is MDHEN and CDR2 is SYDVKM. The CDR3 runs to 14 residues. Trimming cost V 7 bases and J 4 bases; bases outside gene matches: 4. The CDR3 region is CASTSGGAYNEQFF. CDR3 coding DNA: TGTGCCAGCACCAGCGGGGGGGCGTACAATGAGCAGTTCTTC.

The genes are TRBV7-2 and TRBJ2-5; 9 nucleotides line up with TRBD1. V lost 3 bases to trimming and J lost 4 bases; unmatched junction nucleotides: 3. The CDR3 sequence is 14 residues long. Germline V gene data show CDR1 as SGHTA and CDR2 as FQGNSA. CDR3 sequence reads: CASSFRGQGETQYF. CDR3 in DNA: TGTGCCAGCAGCTTTAGGGGACAGGGAGAGACCCAGTACTTC.

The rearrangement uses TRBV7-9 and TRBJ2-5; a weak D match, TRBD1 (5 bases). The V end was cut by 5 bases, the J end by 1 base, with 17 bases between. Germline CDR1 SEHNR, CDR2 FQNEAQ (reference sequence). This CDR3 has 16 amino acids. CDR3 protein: CASSRYQGSGQETQYF. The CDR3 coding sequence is TGTGCCAGCAGCCGATATCAGGGTTCGGGCCAAGAGACCCAGTACTTC. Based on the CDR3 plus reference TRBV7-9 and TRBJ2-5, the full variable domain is DTGVSQNPRHKITKRGQNVTFRCDPISEHNRLYWYRQTLGQGPEFLTYFQNEAQLEKSRLLSDRFSAERPKGSFSTLEIQRTEQGDSAMYLCASSRYQGSGQETQYFGPGTRLLVL.

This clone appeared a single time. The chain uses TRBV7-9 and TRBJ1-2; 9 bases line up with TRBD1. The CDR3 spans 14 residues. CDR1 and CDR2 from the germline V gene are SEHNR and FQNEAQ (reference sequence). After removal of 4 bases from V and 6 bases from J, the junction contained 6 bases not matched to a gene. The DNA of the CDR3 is TGTGCCAGCAGCTCCGGACAGGGGTTAGATGGCTACACCTTC. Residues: CASSSGQGLDGYTF.

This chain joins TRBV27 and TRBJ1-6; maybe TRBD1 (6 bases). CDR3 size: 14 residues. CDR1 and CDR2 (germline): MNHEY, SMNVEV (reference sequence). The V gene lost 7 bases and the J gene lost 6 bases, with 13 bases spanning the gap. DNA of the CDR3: TGTGCCAGCAACGTACAGGGCCCTAATTCACCCCTCCACTTT. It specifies CASNVQGPNSPLHF.

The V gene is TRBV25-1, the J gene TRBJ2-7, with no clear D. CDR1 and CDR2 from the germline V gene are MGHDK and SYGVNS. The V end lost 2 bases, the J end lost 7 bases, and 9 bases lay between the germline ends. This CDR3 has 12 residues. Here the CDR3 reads CASSEAFGEQYF. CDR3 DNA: TGTGCCAGCAGTGAAGCCTTCGGGGAGCAGTACTTC.

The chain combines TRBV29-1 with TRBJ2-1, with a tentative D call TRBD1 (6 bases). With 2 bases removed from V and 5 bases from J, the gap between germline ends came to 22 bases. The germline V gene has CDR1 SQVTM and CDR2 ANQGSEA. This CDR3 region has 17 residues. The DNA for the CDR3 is TGCAGCGTTGAACCTCTAACCAGGACAGAGCTCAACAATGAGCAGTTCTTC. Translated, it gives CSVEPLTRTELNNEQFF.

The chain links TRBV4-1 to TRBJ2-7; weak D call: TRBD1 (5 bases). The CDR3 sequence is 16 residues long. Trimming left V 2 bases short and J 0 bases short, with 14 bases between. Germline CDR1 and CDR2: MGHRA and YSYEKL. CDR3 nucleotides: TGCGCCAGCAGCCAAAATCCAGGGTCGAGCTCCTACGAGCAGTACTTC. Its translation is CASSQNPGSSSYEQYF.

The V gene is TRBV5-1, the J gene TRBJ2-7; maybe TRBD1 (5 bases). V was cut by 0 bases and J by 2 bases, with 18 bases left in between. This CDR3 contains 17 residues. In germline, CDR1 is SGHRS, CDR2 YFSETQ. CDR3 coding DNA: TGCGCCAGCAGCTTGGCTGGTGGGGCGGAAAATCCCTACGAGCAGTACTTC. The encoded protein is CASSLAGGAENPYEQYF.

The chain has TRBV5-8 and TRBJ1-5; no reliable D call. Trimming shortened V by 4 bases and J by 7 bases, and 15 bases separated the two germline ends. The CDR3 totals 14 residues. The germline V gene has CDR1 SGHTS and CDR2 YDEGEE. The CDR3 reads CASSAERVGQPQHF. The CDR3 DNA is TGTGCCAGCAGCGCCGAGAGGGTGGGCCAGCCCCAGCATTTT.